These T cell receptor beta chains were read from a single sample in a study of CD8+CD57+ T cells in acquired aplastic anemia. TCRdb fed the reads into MiXCR, producing one record per CDR3 protein. The sample consists of 150,000 to 200,000 distinct CDR3 sequences, 48% of them appearing once. Sequencing was carried out using sorted CD4+, CD8+, or CD8+CD57+ T cells (not recorded which) from PBMCs. Receptor source: a human donor with aplastic anemia. Each CDR3 is given without its conserved first and last residue. Each record gives: V gene, CDR3 protein.

>TRBV7-6
ASSITGTGSGYT
>TRBV5-6
ASSLGGGGKGQPQH
>TRBV27
ASSPRNQLDTQY
>TRBV15
ATSPPGTRRNYEQF
>TRBV2
ASSGLSSYNSPLH
>TRBV7-6
ASSSAGPEDTQY
>TRBV7-9
ASSGAGNTEAF
>TRBV12-5
ASGLWQGTTNSPLH
>TRBV9
ASSVAPGATEAF
>TRBV29-1
SVEENSGRTEAF
>TRBV9
ASSPSAGTTYEQY
>TRBV29-1
SVDSTRADTQY
>TRBV20-1
SARDRSYEQY
>TRBV12-5
ASGLVLGAAGELF
>TRBV5-1
ASSLVAQKGTEAF
>TRBV5-1
ASSRAGRENTEAF
>TRBV29-1
SVEGTGTDTQY
>TRBV10-3
AISESGLAEEQY
>TRBV5-1
ASSLESYEQY
>TRBV2
ASSRQGGDAQY